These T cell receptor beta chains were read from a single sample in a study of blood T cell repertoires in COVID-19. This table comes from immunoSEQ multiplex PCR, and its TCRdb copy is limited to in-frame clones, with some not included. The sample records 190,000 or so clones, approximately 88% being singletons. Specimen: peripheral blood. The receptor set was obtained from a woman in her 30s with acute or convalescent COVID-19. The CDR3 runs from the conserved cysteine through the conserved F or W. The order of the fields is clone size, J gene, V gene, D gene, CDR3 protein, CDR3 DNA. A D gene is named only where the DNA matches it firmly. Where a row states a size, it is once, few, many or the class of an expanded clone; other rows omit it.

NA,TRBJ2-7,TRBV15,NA,CATKQGYEQYF,TGTGCCACCAAACAGGGCTACGAGCAGTACTTC
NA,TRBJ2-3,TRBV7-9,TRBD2,CASSPGSTSGTDTQYF,TGTGCCAGCAGCCCGGGTTCGACTAGCGGCACAGATACGCAGTATTTT
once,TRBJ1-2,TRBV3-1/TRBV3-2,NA,CASSPSGNPGGYTF,TGTGCCAGCAGCCCCTCGGGGAATCCGGGCGGCTACACCTTC
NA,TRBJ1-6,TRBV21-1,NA,CASIRSPLHF,TGTGCCAGCATCCGTTCACCCCTCCACTTT
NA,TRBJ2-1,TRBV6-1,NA,CASSDRGQFF,TGTGCCAGCAGTGATAGGGGGCAGTTCTTC
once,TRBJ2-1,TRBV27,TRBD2,CASSLLTSGDEQFF,TGTGCCAGCAGTTTATTAACTAGCGGAGATGAGCAGTTCTTC
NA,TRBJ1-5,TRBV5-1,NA,CASSLAGGSNQPQHF,TGCGCCAGCAGCTTGGCCGGGGGTAGCAATCAGCCCCAGCATTTT
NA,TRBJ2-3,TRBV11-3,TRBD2,CASSIGTSGKRDTQYF,TGTGCCAGCAGCATTGGGACTAGCGGTAAGAGAGATACGCAGTATTTT
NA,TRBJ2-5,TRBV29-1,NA,CSVQVGGYEETQYF,TGCAGCGTTCAGGTCGGGGGATATGAAGAGACCCAGTACTTC
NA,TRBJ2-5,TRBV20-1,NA,CSVPLQETQYF,TGCAGTGTACCTCTACAAGAGACCCAGTACTTC
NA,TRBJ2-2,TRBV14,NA,CASSPHQTGELFF,TGTGCCAGCAGCCCGCACCAGACCGGGGAGCTGTTTTTT
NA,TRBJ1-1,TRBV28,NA,CASRDMLGMSTEAFF,TGTGCCAGCAGGGACATGTTGGGTATGAGCACTGAAGCTTTCTTT
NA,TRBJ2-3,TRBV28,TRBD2,CASSSGLAGGGATDTQYF,TGTGCCAGCAGTTCGGGACTAGCGGGAGGGGGGGCCACAGATACGCAGTATTTT
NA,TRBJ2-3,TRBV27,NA,CASGLDTFTDTQYF,TGTGCCAGCGGACTCGATACGTTCACAGATACGCAGTATTTT
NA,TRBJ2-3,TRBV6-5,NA,CASSYGAYTDTQYF,TGTGCCAGCAGTTACGGGGCCTACACAGATACGCAGTATTTT
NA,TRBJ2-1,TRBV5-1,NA,CASSSTLAIISEQFF,TGCGCCAGCAGCTCAACATTAGCAATCATCAGCGAGCAGTTCTTC
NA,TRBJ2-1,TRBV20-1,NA,CSAPDWPEQFF,TGCAGTGCTCCCGACTGGCCCGAGCAGTTCTTC
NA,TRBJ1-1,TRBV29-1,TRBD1,CSVGQVNTEAFF,TGCAGCGTCGGACAGGTGAACACTGAAGCTTTCTTT
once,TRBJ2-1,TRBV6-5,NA,CASRLRNEQFF,TGTGCCAGCAGACTAAGAAATGAGCAGTTCTTC
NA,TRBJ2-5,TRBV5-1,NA,CASSWRGYQETQYF,TGCGCCAGCAGCTGGAGGGGATACCAAGAGACCCAGTACTTC
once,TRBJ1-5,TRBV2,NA,CASSQDSNQPQHF,TGTGCCAGCAGTCAGGATAGCAATCAGCCCCAGCATTTT
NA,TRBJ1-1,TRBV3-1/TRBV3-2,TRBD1,CASSQDTRTGGAFF,TGTGCCAGCAGCCAAGATACCAGGACAGGGGGAGCTTTCTTT
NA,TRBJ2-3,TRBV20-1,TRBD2,CSASGLAGVGDTQYF,TGCAGTGCTAGTGGTCTAGCGGGAGTAGGTGATACGCAGTATTTT
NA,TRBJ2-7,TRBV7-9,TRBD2,CASSYHAGLAGDAYEQYF,TGTGCCAGCAGCTACCATGCGGGACTAGCGGGAGATGCCTACGAGCAGTACTTC
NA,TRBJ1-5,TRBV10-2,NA,CASSPQVTKSNQPQHF,TGCGCCAGCAGTCCCCAGGTCACCAAGAGCAATCAGCCCCAGCATTTT
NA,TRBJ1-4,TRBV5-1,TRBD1,CASSLAGTGDEKLFF,TGCGCCAGCAGCTTAGCCGGGACAGGGGATGAAAAACTGTTTTTT
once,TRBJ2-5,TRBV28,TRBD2,CASSLGTSGLETQYF,TGTGCCAGCAGTTTAGGGACTAGCGGATTAGAGACCCAGTACTTC
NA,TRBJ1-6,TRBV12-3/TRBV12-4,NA,CASSLPPGSPLHF,TGTGCCAGCAGTTTACCCCCAGGTTCACCCCTCCACTTT
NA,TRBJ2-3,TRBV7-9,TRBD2,CASGRTSGSWPDF,TGTGCCAGCGGGAGGACTAGCGGGAGTTGGCCCGATTTT
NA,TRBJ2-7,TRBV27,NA,CASSPSGGPNEQYF,TGTGCCAGCAGTCCATCGGGCGGGCCAAACGAGCAGTACTTC
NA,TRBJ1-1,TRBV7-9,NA,CASSPNMNTEAFF,TGTGCCAGCAGCCCCAACATGAACACTGAAGCTTTCTTT
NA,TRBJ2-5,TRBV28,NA,CASRSRETQYF,TGTGCCAGCCGGTCTCGAGAGACCCAGTACTTC
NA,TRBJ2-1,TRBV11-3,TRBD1,CASSSTGGATNEQFF,TGTGCCAGCAGCTCCACAGGGGGCGCAACGAATGAGCAGTTCTTC
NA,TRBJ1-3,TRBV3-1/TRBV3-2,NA,CASSQAVRGNTIYF,TGTGCCAGCAGCCAAGCCGTCAGGGGCAACACCATATATTTT
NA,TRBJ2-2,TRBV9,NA,CASSVGNQGTGELFF,TGTGCCAGCAGCGTAGGCAATCAGGGCACCGGGGAGCTGTTTTTT
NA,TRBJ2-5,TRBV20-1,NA,CSASGLETQYF,TGCAGTGCGTCAGGGTTGGAGACCCAGTACTTC
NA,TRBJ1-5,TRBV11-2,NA,CASSLSGDQPQHF,TGTGCCAGCAGCTTATCCGGGGATCAGCCCCAGCATTTT